Below, 32 T cell receptor beta chains from the same sample are listed, as sequenced in a study of PD-L1 blockade in urothelial cancer. Regarding time point: pretreatment peripheral blood. The method was immunoSEQ multiplex PCR; TCRdb's version includes in-frame clones alone and lacks a portion of them. Among around 79,000 clones listed, about 82% were seen once. The source was PBMCs, collected around atezolizumab (anti-PD-L1) treatment. The receptors stem from a man aged 35-49 years with urothelial cancer.

This clone was observed a few times. The chain recombines TRBV19 with TRBJ1-1; D remains ambiguous. CDR1 is LNHDA, CDR2 SQIVND, per germline (reference sequence). V lost 5 bases and J 5 bases, leaving 12 bases between the germline ends. This CDR3 spans 13 amino acids. CDR3 in DNA: TGTGCCAGTAGTCCGTCCCAGAGGACTGAAGCTTTCTTT. This codes for CASSPSQRTEAFF.

The V call is TRBV18, the J call TRBJ2-1; 15 bases fit TRBD2. There are 15 residues in the CDR3. With V trimmed by 6 bases and J by 8 bases, 5 bases remained unmatched. Germline V gene data show CDR1 as KGHSH and CDR2 as LQKENI. CDR3 sequence reads: CASSPWTSGRDEQFF. CDR3 nucleotides: TGTGCCAGCTCCCCTTGGACTAGCGGGAGGGATGAGCAGTTCTTC.

The chain has TRBV15 and TRBJ2-5, with D perhaps matching TRBD2 (5 bases). The CDR3 is 14 amino acids. V lost 1 base and J 3 bases, leaving 9 bases between the germline ends. From germline, CDR1 is LNHNV and CDR2 YYDKDF (reference sequence). CDR3 sequence (DNA): TGTGCCACCAGCAGAGGTAGTAGCGAAGAGACCCAGTACTTC. It yields the protein CATSRGSSEETQYF.

The chain has TRBV5-1 and TRBJ2-3, with TRBD2 identical over 10 bases. Germline CDR1 reads SGHRS; CDR2 reads YFSETQ. The length of the CDR3 is 16 residues. The V gene end was trimmed by 4 bases and the J gene end by 6 bases; junction bases not matched to a gene: 11. This chain's CDR3 is CASSPLAGAAGDTQYF. The DNA of the CDR3 is TGCGCCAGCAGCCCCCTAGCGGGAGCGGCGGGGGATACGCAGTATTTT.

Only a few counts were recorded for this clone. This chain links TRBV6-5 with TRBJ1-1, with TRBD1 matching over 10 bases. This CDR3 comprises 13 residues. V gave up 4 bases and J gave up 5 bases; unmatched junction bases: 1. Looked up from germline, CDR1 is MNHEY and CDR2 is SVGAGI. In DNA, the CDR3 is TGTGCCAGCAGTTGGGACAGGGGTACTGAAGCTTTCTTT. Residues: CASSWDRGTEAFF.

This clone appeared a single time. CDR3 bases: TGTGCCAGCAGCTTAGCGCTAGCGGGAGCCTCCTACGAGCAGTACTTC. Its protein is CASSLALAGASYEQYF. This chain uses TRBV7-9 with TRBJ2-7, with 10 nucleotides matching TRBD2. The ends lost 0 bases at V and 0 bases at J; junction bases unmatched: 2. In germline, CDR1 is SEHNR, CDR2 FQNEAQ (reference sequence). The length of the CDR3 is 16 residues. The whole variable domain, filled in from reference TRBV7-9 and TRBJ2-7, reads DTGVSQNPRHKITKRGQNVTFRCDPISEHNRLYWYRQTLGQGPEFLTYFQNEAQLEKSRLLSDRFSAERPKGSFSTLEIQRTEQGDSAMYLCASSLALAGASYEQYFGPGTRLTVT.

The chain uses TRBV11-2 and TRBJ1-1; no definite D call. V lost 10 bases, J lost 1 base, and 13 bases lay in between. CDR1 and CDR2 (germline): SGHAT, FQNNGV. The CDR3 contains 13 residues. The DNA for the CDR3 is TGTGCCACCCAAAACCACAAGAACACTGAAGCTTTCTTT. Translating it yields CATQNHKNTEAFF.

Here the CDR3 DNA reads TGTGCCAGCAGTGGCCCCGGGACAGGGAAGGGGGAGCTGTTTTTT. Its translation is CASSGPGTGKGELFF. The chain links TRBV25-1 to TRBJ2-2; 9 bases match TRBD1. V lost 4 bases to trimming and J lost 8 bases; unmatched junction nucleotides: 8. CDR3 length: 15 residues. Germline assignment: CDR1 MGHDK and CDR2 SYGVNS.

The chain uses TRBV6-6 and TRBJ2-7; 7 nucleotides match TRBD1. Germline V gene lookup returns CDR1 MNHNY and CDR2 SVGAGI (reference sequence). CDR3 length equals 11 residues. Losses at the gene ends were 5 bases for V and 7 bases for J; bases not matched to a gene: 2. The CDR3 DNA sequence: TGTGCCAGCAGTCGACAGGGTGAGCAGTACTTC. Amino acids: CASSRQGEQYF.

The V gene is TRBV9, the J gene TRBJ2-5; 7 positions match TRBD2. This CDR3 is built from 14 residues. Germline assignment: CDR1 SGDLS and CDR2 YYNGEE. Losses at the gene ends were 0 bases for V and 5 bases for J; bases not matched to a gene: 4. The chain's CDR3 is CASSVAGGAETQYF. CDR3 in DNA: TGTGCCAGCAGCGTAGCGGGGGGAGCGGAGACCCAGTACTTC.

This chain uses TRBV19 with TRBJ2-2, with D unresolved. Looked up from germline, CDR1 is LNHDA and CDR2 is SQIVND (reference sequence). With 4 bases removed from V and 4 bases from J, the gap between germline ends came to 7 bases. The CDR3 contains 13 residues. The CDR3 sequence is CASSSQITGELFF. The CDR3, as DNA: TGTGCCAGTAGTAGTCAGATCACCGGGGAGCTGTTTTTT.

This clone has a single count. The genes are TRBV10-2 and TRBJ2-3; TRBD2 matches 8 bases. Germline CDR1 is WSHSY and CDR2 is SAAADI. The length of the CDR3 is 15 residues. The trim removed 6 bases at V and 5 bases at J, leaving 10 bases unmatched. The DNA for the CDR3 is TGCGCCAGCAGAACCAGCGGGAGAACGGGAGATACGCAGTATTTT. Its translation is CASRTSGRTGDTQYF.

The J gene is TRBJ2-1, the V gene TRBV20-1; D not certain. The V gene lost 4 bases and the J gene lost 6 bases, with 4 bases spanning the gap. CDR3 length: 10 amino acids. Germline V gene data show CDR1 as DFQATT and CDR2 as SNEGSKA (reference sequence). The CDR3 DNA sequence: TGCAGTGCTACTAGCAATGAGCAGTTCTTC. Amino acid sequence: CSATSNEQFF.

The chain links TRBV7-3 to TRBJ2-1; possible D gene TRBD2, 6 bases. The V end lost 6 bases, the J end lost 4 bases, and 16 bases lay between the germline ends. Germline assignment: CDR1 SGHTA and CDR2 FQGTGA. The CDR3 covers 15 residues. This CDR3 reads CASSRQSGLYNEQFF. The DNA for the CDR3 is TGTGCCAGCAGTCGTCAAAGCGGGCTTTACAATGAGCAGTTCTTC.

The V and J genes are TRBV4-2 and TRBJ2-1; TRBD2 aligns across 9 bases. Germline values: CDR1 LGHNA, CDR2 YNFKEQ. Trimming took 1 base from V and 6 from J; bases not matched to a gene: 10. This CDR3 has 17 residues. Here the CDR3 DNA reads TGTGCCAGCAGCCAAGGCGGGAATAGCGGGAGATTCAATGAGCAGTTCTTC. Translating gives CASSQGGNSGRFNEQFF.

This sequence joins TRBV5-1 and TRBJ2-5, with a tentative D call TRBD1 (5 bases). Per germline, CDR1 SGHRS and CDR2 YFSETQ. This CDR3 comprises 16 residues. Trimming took 1 base from V and 5 from J, leaving 18 bases between them. CDR3 DNA: TGCGCCAGCAGCTTGAGGGTGTTTGGGGCCCGGGAGACCCAGTACTTC. It translates to CASSLRVFGARETQYF.

This chain joins TRBV7-8 and TRBJ2-3; D is possibly TRBD2 (6 bases). The CDR3 runs 14 residues. Trimming removed 5 bases from V and 2 bases from J, with 11 bases in between. Germline V CDR1 and CDR2: SGHVS, FQNEAQ. The CDR3 DNA is TGTGCCAGCAGCCCCGGGACTCTCACAGATACGCAGTATTTT. Translation gives CASSPGTLTDTQYF.

The chain recombines TRBV5-1 with TRBJ2-1, with 7 nucleotides matching TRBD2. The CDR3 contains 12 residues. Germline CDR1 SGHRS, CDR2 YFSETQ. Trimming removed 5 bases from V and 9 bases from J; junction bases left unmatched: 5. In nucleotides, the CDR3 is TGCGCCAGCAGACGGACGGGGGGTGAGCAGTTCTTC. It encodes CASRRTGGEQFF. The whole variable domain, filled in from reference TRBV5-1 and TRBJ2-1, reads KAGVTQTPRYLIKTRGQQVTLSCSPISGHRSVSWYQQTPGQGLQFLFEYFSETQRNKGNFPGRFSGRQFSNSRSEMNVSTLELGDSALYLCASRRTGGEQFFGPGTRLTVL.

The J gene is TRBJ1-2, the V gene TRBV28, with 8 bases aligning to TRBD1. The CDR3 is made up of 13 amino acids. Germline V gene lookup returns CDR1 MDHEN and CDR2 SYDVKM. After removal of 3 bases from V and 4 bases from J, the junction contained 1 base not matched to a gene. The DNA of the CDR3 is TGTGCCAGCAGTTTCGGACAGGGCTATGGCTACACCTTC. It encodes CASSFGQGYGYTF.

J is TRBJ2-1 and V is TRBV6-7; the D gene is possibly TRBD2 (5 bases). TRBV6-7 has ORF status, its function being uncertain. CDR3 length equals 15 residues. Between the trimmed V and J ends, which lost 2 bases and 14 bases, there was a span of 22 bases. CDR3 DNA sequence: TGTGCCAGCAGTTACCTGGGCGACGACGGCCCAGCGGAGTTCTTC. Residues: CASSYLGDDGPAEFF.

The chain couples TRBV7-6 to TRBJ2-2, with 7 bases fitting TRBD1. Losses at the gene ends were 5 bases for V and 2 bases for J; bases not matched to a gene: 5. This CDR3 spans 15 amino acids. Germline V lookup: CDR1 SGHVS, CDR2 FNYEAQ. The CDR3 loop reads CASSPTGVNTGELFF. The CDR3 bases are TGTGCCAGCAGCCCTACAGGGGTTAACACCGGGGAGCTGTTTTTT.

The chain recombines TRBV28 with TRBJ2-3, with D tentatively TRBD1 (5 bases). The CDR3 has 16 residues. With 3 bases removed from V and 4 bases from J, the gap between germline ends came to 17 bases. CDR1 MDHEN and CDR2 SYDVKM come from the germline V gene. The CDR3, as DNA: TGTGCCAGCAGTTTCTTAGACAGAATCCTTTCAGATACGCAGTATTTT. Its translation: CASSFLDRILSDTQYF.

V usage is TRBV5-1 and J usage is TRBJ2-5; weak D call: TRBD2 (5 bases). From germline, CDR1 is SGHRS and CDR2 YFSETQ. The CDR3 has 15 amino acids. V shed 1 base and J shed 6 bases, with 16 bases lying between them. CDR3 amino acids: CASSLSDTGIKTQYF. The DNA for the CDR3 is TGCGCCAGCAGCTTGTCGGATACGGGAATAAAGACCCAGTACTTC.

The chain is built from TRBV14 and TRBJ2-5; weak D call: TRBD2 (6 bases). The CDR3 loop spans 16 amino acids. V lost 4 bases and J 0 bases, leaving 15 bases between the germline ends. Germline V gene sequence: CDR1 SGHDN, CDR2 FVKESK. DNA for the CDR3: TGTGCCAGCAGCCCGGGGGACGGAATTAACCAAGAGACCCAGTACTTC. Translation: CASSPGDGINQETQYF.

The rearrangement uses TRBV6-1 and TRBJ1-6; D unclear. Germline V gene data show CDR1 as MNHNS and CDR2 as SASEGT. Trimming removed 3 bases at V and 8 bases at J, with 14 bases between. CDR3 length equals 15 residues. CDR3 protein: CASSDIASGYSPLHF. CDR3 coding DNA: TGTGCCAGCAGTGATATCGCCTCCGGGTATTCACCCCTCCACTTT.

The V call is TRBV6-5, the J call TRBJ1-1, with 9 bases aligning to TRBD1. Per germline, CDR1 MNHEY and CDR2 SVGAGI. The V segment lost 4 bases and the J segment 4 bases; nucleotides outside the gene matches: 10. CDR3 size: 16 residues. CDR3 amino acids: CASSSPGTGSRTEAFF. The CDR3 coding sequence is TGTGCCAGCAGTTCTCCCGGGACAGGGTCTCGCACTGAAGCTTTCTTT.

The chain carries TRBV5-6 and TRBJ2-7, with 8 positions matching TRBD1. CDR3 size: 14 residues. J was trimmed by 4 bases and V by 3 bases; bases with no gene match: 6. Germline V lookup: CDR1 SGHDT, CDR2 YYEEEE. CDR3 sequence (DNA): TGTGCCAGCAGCTGGGGGACAGGTGATTACGAGCAGTACTTC. This encodes CASSWGTGDYEQYF.

V is TRBV10-2 and J is TRBJ2-1; TRBD2 agrees at 7 bases. The CDR3 sequence is 14 residues long. Germline lookup yields CDR1 WSHSY and CDR2 SAAADI. V lost 8 bases to trimming and J lost 1 base; unmatched junction nucleotides: 5. DNA for the CDR3: TGCGCCAGCGGGGCGGGAGTTTCCTACAATGAGCAGTTCTTC. It encodes CASGAGVSYNEQFF.

The chain couples TRBV27 to TRBJ1-2; 8 positions agree with TRBD1. The trim removed 8 bases at V and 4 bases at J, leaving 9 bases unmatched. Germline V gene lookup returns CDR1 MNHEY and CDR2 SMNVEV (reference sequence). CDR3 length: 14 amino acids. CDR3 in amino acids: CASSRGQGPYGYTF. CDR3 in DNA: TGTGCCAGCTCCCGCGGACAGGGCCCCTATGGCTACACCTTC.

The chain is built from TRBV9 and TRBJ2-2; TRBD2 matches at 15 bases. Germline trimming cut 3 bases from V and 3 bases from J; bases unmatched to any gene: 3. CDR1 is SGDLS, CDR2 YYNGEE, per germline. This CDR3 is 17 amino acids long. The CDR3 region has the DNA TGTGCCAGCAGCGGGGGACTAGCGGGAGGCCACACCGGGGAGCTGTTTTTT. As protein: CASSGGLAGGHTGELFF.

This clone was detected many times. The chain employs TRBV29-1 and TRBJ2-2; 7 bases are a match to TRBD1. V was clipped by 6 bases and J by 4 bases; unmatched bases: 8. The CDR3 consists of 14 residues. Germline values: CDR1 SQVTM, CDR2 ANQGSEA. In DNA form, the CDR3 reads TGCAGCGTCCAGGGGGACCCACCCACCGGGGAGCTGTTTTTT. It codes for CSVQGDPPTGELFF.

CDR3 sequence (DNA): TGTGCCAGCCGCCTAGCGGGGGTTTTCACAGATACGCAGTATTTT. Protein product: CASRLAGVFTDTQYF. The chain employs TRBV27 and TRBJ2-3; 10 nucleotides align to TRBD2. This CDR3 is built from 15 residues. Trimming cost V 8 bases and J 2 bases; bases outside gene matches: 7. Germline CDR1 reads MNHEY; CDR2 reads SMNVEV (reference sequence).